The 6 T cell receptor beta chains reported below all come from one sample, sequenced in a study of long-term antiretroviral therapy in people with HIV. This was the immunoSEQ v3.0 assay at survey level. Assay used: immunoSEQ multiplex PCR; TCRdb lists only in-frame clones, some missing. In the table there are 9,000 to 13,000 clones, around 89% of which are singletons. This specimen was unsorted PBMCs, taken 0.2 years before starting antiretroviral therapy. The receptors shown here come from a woman aged 40-49 years with HIV.

The CDR3 here is CASSLRQTYNSPLHF. In DNA, the CDR3 is TGTGCCAGCAGCTTGAGACAGACTTATAATTCACCCCTCCACTTT. J is TRBJ1-6 and V is TRBV7-8; tentatively, D is TRBD1 (5 bases). Germline V lookup: CDR1 SGHVS, CDR2 FQNEAQ. The germline V and J ends were trimmed by 3 bases and 4 bases, with 10 bases remaining between them. The CDR3 contains 15 residues.

The chain is built from TRBV7-2 and TRBJ2-7, with 8 bases lining up with TRBD2. V lost 5 bases and J lost 2; bases outside the gene matches: 20. CDR3 length: 19 amino acids. Germline V gene data show CDR1 as SGHTA and CDR2 as FQGNSA. In nucleotides, the CDR3 is TGTGCCAGCAGCCATCGTACCGGGACTAGAGGGGGAAAGCCCTACGAGCAGTACTTC. Translation: CASSHRTGTRGGKPYEQYF.

V gene TRBV6-5 combines with J gene TRBJ2-1; 8 nucleotides align to TRBD2. Germline-derived CDR1 and CDR2 are MNHEY and SVGAGI. This CDR3 is 16 amino acids long. Losses at the gene ends were 0 bases for V and 4 bases for J; bases not matched to a gene: 5. The CDR3 loop is CASSYSKPGGYNEQFF. CDR3 DNA: TGTGCCAGCAGTTACTCGAAGCCGGGGGGGTACAATGAGCAGTTCTTC.

The chain has TRBV25-1 and TRBJ2-5; D may be TRBD2 (6 bases). This CDR3 is built from 14 residues. CDR1 and CDR2 (germline): MGHDK, SYGVNS. The V gene lost 0 bases and the J gene lost 5 bases, with 10 bases spanning the gap. The CDR3 protein is CASSEYTSQETQYF. In DNA, the CDR3 is TGTGCCAGCAGTGAATACACTAGCCAGGAGACCCAGTACTTC.

This rearrangement joins TRBV7-2 to TRBJ1-1; TRBD1 might be the D (6 bases). Germline V gene lookup returns CDR1 SGHTA and CDR2 FQGNSA. This CDR3 contains 15 residues. V shed 2 bases and J shed 0 bases, with 10 bases lying between them. The CDR3 DNA reads TGTGCCAGCAGCTTACAGGGGTGGATGAACACTGAAGCTTTCTTT. It encodes CASSLQGWMNTEAFF.

This clone was picked up a small number of times. J is TRBJ1-2 and V is TRBV4-3; D is perhaps TRBD1 (6 bases). The CDR3 is 15 residues long. Trimming took 3 bases from V and 4 from J, leaving 15 bases between them. Germline values: CDR1 LGHNA, CDR2 YSLEER. This CDR3 is CASSHTTGSFYGYTF. DNA for the CDR3: TGCGCCAGCAGCCATACGACAGGTAGTTTCTATGGCTACACCTTC.